A selection of T cell receptor beta chains follows, all from one sample in a study of CD8+CD57+ T cells in acquired aplastic anemia. TCRdb re-called the reads through MiXCR, storing one row per CDR3 protein. The sample contains fewer than 250,000 distinct CDR3 sequences, 45% to 50% of which appear only once. Specimen: sorted CD4+, CD8+, or CD8+CD57+ T cells (not recorded which) from PBMCs. All receptors derive from a human donor with aplastic anemia. Both conserved end residues are part of each CDR3. D genes are given only for firm matches. A clone size is listed for some rows: how often the clone was seen (once, few, many), or a class if it is expanded.

abundance	v_gene	j_gene	d_gene	CDR3aa	CDR3nt
-	TRBV20-1	TRBJ2-7	TRBD2	CSARGLASYEQYF	TGCAGTGCTAGAGGACTAGCGTCCTACGAGCAGTACTTC
many	TRBV7-9	TRBJ1-2	TRBD1	CASSLKGARGRDGYTF	TGTGCCAGCAGCTTAAAAGGGGCCAGGGGGCGGGATGGCTACACCTTC
few	TRBV12-3/TRBV12-4	TRBJ1-1	-	CASKPLDLGNTEAFF	TGTGCCAGCAAACCCCTCGACCTAGGTAACACTGAAGCTTTCTTT
few	TRBV13	TRBJ2-7	TRBD2	CASSFLAGVSHEQYF	TGTGCCAGCAGCTTCCTAGCGGGAGTTTCCCACGAGCAGTACTTC
-	TRBV5-6	TRBJ1-1	TRBD1	CASSLGDSILLEAFF	TGTGCCAGCAGCTTGGGGGACAGTATACTCCTTGAAGCTTTCTTT
many	TRBV5-1	TRBJ1-4	-	CASSLAEQTEKLFF	TGCGCCAGCAGCTTGGCCGAGCAGACTGAAAAACTGTTTTTT
few	TRBV12-5	TRBJ1-5	TRBD1	CASGLGTGPNQPQHF	TGTGCTAGTGGTTTAGGGACAGGGCCCAATCAGCCCCAGCATTTT
-	TRBV9	TRBJ2-5	-	CASSVREGSETQYF	TGTGCCAGCAGCGTACGGGAAGGGTCGGAGACCCAGTACTTC
-	TRBV5-1	TRBJ2-7	-	CASSLLSCEQYF	TGTGCCAGCAGCTTACTCTCCTGCGAGCAGTACTTC
few	TRBV7-2	TRBJ2-7	TRBD1	CASSYAGTASYEQYF	TGTGCCAGCAGCTACGCCGGGACAGCTAGCTACGAGCAGTACTTC
-	TRBV5-1	TRBJ1-4	-	CASSRGPTNEKLFF	TGCGCCAGTAGTAGGGGACCAACTAATGAAAAACTGTTTTTC
many	TRBV9	TRBJ2-3	TRBD2	CASTSGGLPGDTQYF	TGTGCCAGCACTTCGGGAGGCTTACCAGGAGATACGCAGTATTTT
many	TRBV20-1	TRBJ2-3	TRBD2	CSARAEGLAVVADTQYF	TGCAGTGCTAGAGCCGAAGGCCTAGCGGTGGTCGCAGATACGCAGTATTTT
many	TRBV15	TRBJ1-1	-	CATSRTWTDRLNTEAFF	TGTGCCACCAGCAGAACATGGACAGACCGACTGAACACTGAAGCTTTCTTT
-	TRBV4-3	TRBJ2-4	-	CASSPDSENIQYF	TGCGCCAGCAGCCCCGACTCAGAGAACATTCAGTACTTC
many	TRBV27	TRBJ2-7	-	CASSPSTLYEQYF	TGTGCCAGCAGTCCCTCTACCCTATACGAGCAGTACTTC
-	TRBV11-1	TRBJ2-3	-	CASSRTRPGAILTDTQYF	TGTGCCAGCAGCCGTACCCGCCCAGGGGCAATACTCACAGATACGCAGTATTTT
-	TRBV30	TRBJ1-5	-	CAWRGRDQGLNQPQHF	TGTGCCTGGAGAGGTAGGGATCAGGGTTTAAATCAGCCCCAGCATTTT
many	TRBV7-3	TRBJ2-7	TRBD2	CASSPIAGATYEQYF	TGTGCCAGCAGCCCAATAGCGGGAGCGACCTACGAGCAGTACTTC
few	TRBV6-6	TRBJ1-5	TRBD1	CASSPEGTGVNQPQHF	TGTGCCAGCAGTCCCGAGGGGACAGGAGTAAATCAGCCCCAGCATTTT
-	TRBV30	TRBJ1-1	-	CAWTAGREAFF	TGTGCCTGGACCGCCGGAAGAGAAGCTTTCTTT
-	TRBV29-1	TRBJ2-1	-	CSVDLDNYNEQFF	TGCAGCGTTGACCTTGACAACTACAATGAGCAGTTCTTC
many	TRBV7-9	TRBJ1-2	TRBD1	CASSSGTAHYYGYTF	TGTGCCAGCAGCTCCGGGACAGCTCACTACTATGGCTACACCTTC
few	TRBV19	TRBJ2-6	-	CASTSGGTGYYSGANVLTF	TGTGCCAGTACCTCGGGAGGGACAGGATATTACTCTGGGGCCAACGTCCTGACTTTC
-	TRBV7-3	TRBJ1-2	-	CASSPTQVGYTF	TGTGCCAGCAGTCCTACCCAGGTTGGCTACACCTTC
once	TRBV7-2	TRBJ2-7	-	CASSHQGDDEQYF	TGTGCCAGCAGCCACCAGGGTGACGACGAGCAGTACTTC
-	TRBV20-1	TRBJ2-1	-	CSANSGTSGNNEQFF	TGCAGTGCTAATTCCGGGACATCGGGAAACAATGAGCAGTTCTTC
-	TRBV15	TRBJ2-3	-	CAISTGSETDTQYF	TGTGCCATTTCAACCGGGAGCGAGACAGATACGCAGTATTTT
many	TRBV6-1	TRBJ2-5	TRBD1	CASSPTGAQETQYF	TGTGCCAGCAGCCCAACAGGGGCGCAAGAGACCCAGTACTTC
many	TRBV7-3	TRBJ2-7	TRBD1	CASSLIFGQGYEQYF	TGTGCCAGCAGCTTAATATTCGGACAGGGCTACGAGCAGTACTTC
-	TRBV7-9	TRBJ2-3	-	CASSSTDSDYTDTQYF	TGTGCCAGCAGCTCAACGGACAGCGACTACACAGATACGCAGTATTTT
-	TRBV11-2	TRBJ2-2	-	CASSTLGGRSPFGELFF	TGTGCCAGCAGCACCCTGGGGGGGCGGTCACCTTTCGGGGAGCTGTTTTTT
many	TRBV7-6	TRBJ2-7	-	CASKPETGSTEQYF	TGTGCCAGCAAACCCGAGACAGGTTCTACGGAGCAGTACTTC
many	TRBV15	TRBJ2-1	TRBD1	CATTQPSGQGETSSYNEQFF	TGTGCCACCACCCAACCCAGCGGACAGGGGGAAACGAGCTCCTACAATGAGCAGTTCTTC
-	TRBV20-1	TRBJ2-7	TRBD1	CSARAHRPRDRTSSYEQYF	TGCAGTGCTAGAGCTCATAGACCCCGGGACAGGACGAGCTCCTACGAGCAGTACTTC
-	TRBV9	TRBJ2-2	TRBD2	CASSVGAGAGELFF	TGTGCCAGCAGCGTAGGAGCGGGAGCCGGGGAGCTGTTTTTT
-	TRBV19	TRBJ1-1	-	CASSYSWGNTEAFF	TGTGCCAGTAGTTATAGTTGGGGGAACACTGAAGCTTTCTTT
many	TRBV9	TRBJ1-6	TRBD1	CASSERQGDSPLHF	TGTGCCAGCAGCGAGAGACAGGGGGATTCACCCCTCCACTTT
few	TRBV4-1	TRBJ1-2	-	CASSQEGSLYGYTF	TGCGCCAGCAGCCAAGAGGGCAGCCTCTATGGCTACACCTTC
-	TRBV19	TRBJ2-7	-	CASSGPQEPYEQYF	TGTGCCAGTAGTGGGCCACAGGAGCCCTACGAGCAGTACTTC
few	TRBV27	TRBJ2-1	-	CASTRGGSYNEQFF	TGTGCCAGTACACGAGGGGGCTCCTACAATGAGCAGTTCTTC
-	TRBV10-3	TRBJ2-3	-	CAISEWGLDTDTQYF	TGTGCCATCAGTGAATGGGGACTGGACACAGATACGCAGTATTTT
-	TRBV7-2	TRBJ2-3	TRBD2	CASSLALLAGGWDTQYF	TGTGCCAGCAGCTTAGCTTTACTAGCGGGAGGGTGGGATACGCAGTATTTT
-	TRBV11-2	TRBJ2-1	TRBD2	CASSFLSGRGGEQFF	TGTGCCAGCAGCTTCCTTAGCGGGCGGGGGGGTGAGCAGTTCTTC
-	TRBV29-1	TRBJ1-1	-	CSVFGTEAFF	TGCAGCGTCTTCGGCACTGAAGCTTTCTTT